This T cell receptor (beta chain) was captured by sequencing in a study of siplizumab effects on memory and regulatory T cells. CDR3 size: 14 residues. CDR1 is ENHRY, CDR2 SYGVKD, per germline. The V end lost 11 bases, the J end lost 2 bases, and 15 bases lay between the germline ends. Points on this clone: Its antigen is unknown.

Some 93,000 TCR templates per sample were sequenced. Only in-frame clones appear in the TCRdb table, and some are missing; sequencing was by immunoSEQ multiplex PCR. The data hold roughly 120,000 clones, with 92% observed a single time. Whole-study findings and limits: Siplizumab cultures yielded proliferating Tregs whose suppressive function was not confirmed. Poor capture below about 10^-5 frequency left most alloreactive clones unmapped to unstimulated subsets. Naive or memory phenotype assignment was not possible for roughly 75-96% of proliferating CD4+ or CD8+ clones.

This receptor was obtained from a human donor in good health. What was sequenced was Tregs sorted from blood. The V and J genes are TRBV10-3 and TRBJ2-2, with D maybe TRBD2 (6 bases). DNA of the CDR3: TGTGCCGTAAGGGCTAGCGCCAACACCGGGGAGCTGTTTTTT. This gives the protein CAVRASANTGELFF.